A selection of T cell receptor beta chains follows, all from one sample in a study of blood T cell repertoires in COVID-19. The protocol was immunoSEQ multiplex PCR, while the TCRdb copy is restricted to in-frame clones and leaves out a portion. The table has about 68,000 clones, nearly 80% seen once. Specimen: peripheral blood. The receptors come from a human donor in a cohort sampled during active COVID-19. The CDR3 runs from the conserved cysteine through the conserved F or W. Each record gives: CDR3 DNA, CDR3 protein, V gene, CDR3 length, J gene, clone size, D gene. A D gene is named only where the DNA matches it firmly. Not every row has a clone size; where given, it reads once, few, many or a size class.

TGTGCCAGCAGCTCCTGGGCGGGCGGAGAAAAACTGTTTTTT	CASSSWAGGEKLFF	TRBV11-2	14	TRBJ1-4	NA	NA
TGTGCCAGCAGTGAAATGGGGCCCTACTACGAGCAGTACTTC	CASSEMGPYYEQYF	TRBV6-1	14	TRBJ2-7	NA	NA
TGTGCCAGCAGCTTAAGCTTTTCCACCGGGGAGCTGTTTTTT	CASSLSFSTGELFF	TRBV7-2	14	TRBJ2-2	NA	NA
TGTGCCAGCAGTGAAGTAGGGGGCCTACTGGGGGGCTACACCTTC	CASSEVGGLLGGYTF	TRBV6-1	15	TRBJ1-2	NA	TRBD1
TGTGCCAGCAGCCCGGGACAGGGGGTTAATTCACCCCTCCACTTT	CASSPGQGVNSPLHF	TRBV7-8	15	TRBJ1-6	many	TRBD1
TGTGCCACCAGCAGTGGGACAGGGACCTACAATGAGCAGTTCTTC	CATSSGTGTYNEQFF	TRBV15	15	TRBJ2-1	NA	TRBD1
TGTGCCAGCAGTTTTCTCGGGACAGCGAACACCGGGGAGCTGTTTTTT	CASSFLGTANTGELFF	TRBV28	16	TRBJ2-2	NA	TRBD1
TGTGCCAGCAGTGGGACCCGGACAGGGGGAGCCAAAAACATTCAGTACTTC	CASSGTRTGGAKNIQYF	TRBV6-1	17	TRBJ2-4	NA	TRBD1
TGTGCCACCAGTGATTGGGGCGGTAGCTCCTACAATGAGCAGTTCTTC	CATSDWGGSSYNEQFF	TRBV24-1	16	TRBJ2-1	NA	NA
TGTGCCAGCAATGGCTTATGGGGCGGCGGCGGGCAGTACTTC	CASNGLWGGGGQYF	TRBV6-5	14	TRBJ2-7	NA	NA
TGTGCCAGCAGTTACCGGGGGGCAGGCGGCACCGGGGAGCTGTTTTTT	CASSYRGAGGTGELFF	TRBV6-6	16	TRBJ2-2	NA	NA
TGTGCCAGCAGCTTAGTATCAGGGGGGGAGACCCAGTACTTC	CASSLVSGGETQYF	TRBV7-9	14	TRBJ2-5	NA	NA
TGTGCCAGCAGCCAAGATGACCGGGGGGGCGCAGATACGCAGTATTTT	CASSQDDRGGADTQYF	TRBV4-2	16	TRBJ2-3	NA	TRBD2
TGTGCCAGCAGTCCTCTCAGGGGGACCGGGGAGCTGTTTTTT	CASSPLRGTGELFF	TRBV3-1/TRBV3-2	14	TRBJ2-2	NA	TRBD1
TGTGCCAGCAGCTTAAATGTGGGGGCAATCGGTGGCTACACCTTC	CASSLNVGAIGGYTF	TRBV7-3	15	TRBJ1-2	NA	NA
TGCGCCACCCGACAGGCCGCGAACACCGGGGAGCTGTTTTTT	CATRQAANTGELFF	TRBV10-2	14	TRBJ2-2	NA	NA
TGCGCCAGCAGGGAATGGACCGGGACAGTATCCGGCTACACCTTC	CASREWTGTVSGYTF	TRBV5-1	15	TRBJ1-2	NA	TRBD1
TGTGCCAGCAGAGACCACGGGACAGGGTTATCTGAAAAACTGTTTTTT	CASRDHGTGLSEKLFF	TRBV27	16	TRBJ1-4	NA	TRBD1
TGTGCCAGCAGCTTACAGGGCGGGGGCCGTCGGGAGACCCAGTACTTC	CASSLQGGGRRETQYF	TRBV7-3	16	TRBJ2-5	NA	NA
TGTGCCAGCAATAGAGCGGAGGGCGGAGAGCAGTTCTTC	CASNRAEGGEQFF	TRBV6-5	13	TRBJ2-1	NA	NA
TGTGCCAGCAGCTTGCGGCAGGACAATCAGCCCCAGCATTTT	CASSLRQDNQPQHF	TRBV5-8	14	TRBJ1-5	once	NA
TGTGCCAGCAGCCCCGTAGCGGAGACCCAGTACTTC	CASSPVAETQYF	TRBV7-9	12	TRBJ2-5	NA	NA
TGTGCCAGCAGCCCCCCGGGACAGCTGGTGCATGGCTACACCTTC	CASSPPGQLVHGYTF	TRBV3-1/TRBV3-2	15	TRBJ1-2	once	TRBD1
TGTGCCAGCAGTAGCCGGGACAGCCATGAAGCTTTCTTT	CASSSRDSHEAFF	TRBV12-3/TRBV12-4	13	TRBJ1-1	NA	TRBD1
TGTGCCAGCAGTCCCAAGCGGGGGGGCCACAATGAGCAGTTCTTC	CASSPKRGGHNEQFF	TRBV6-5	15	TRBJ2-1	once	TRBD2
TGTGCCACCAGTGACTGGGACAGGGGAAGAGAGACCCAGTACTTC	CATSDWDRGRETQYF	TRBV24-1	15	TRBJ2-5	NA	TRBD1
TGTGCCAGCAGCCAACGGGCCGGGGGGGACCAGCCCCAGCATTTT	CASSQRAGGDQPQHF	TRBV4-2	15	TRBJ1-5	few	NA
TGTGCCAGCAGTTACCCCAGGGAAACAGATACGCAGTATTTT	CASSYPRETDTQYF	TRBV6-2/TRBV6-3	14	TRBJ2-3	NA	NA
TGTGCCAGCAGCCCCCGGGTAGCGCCGTACAATGAGCAGTTCTTC	CASSPRVAPYNEQFF	TRBV3-1/TRBV3-2	15	TRBJ2-1	NA	NA
TGTGCCACTTCGAGACCGGGAGCGGGAGAGACCCAGTACTTC	CATSRPGAGETQYF	TRBV24-1	14	TRBJ2-5	NA	NA
TGTGCCAGCAGTTCGGCGGGGATGGTGAATACGCAGTATTTT	CASSSAGMVNTQYF	TRBV28	14	TRBJ2-3	NA	NA
TGTGCCAGTAGTAGCATATGGACCGGAGGCTACGAGCAGTACTTC	CASSSIWTGGYEQYF	TRBV19	15	TRBJ2-7	NA	NA
TGTGCCAGCAGTAGAACAGGGGCTAGCAATCAGCCCCAGCATTTT	CASSRTGASNQPQHF	TRBV6-2/TRBV6-3	15	TRBJ1-5	NA	TRBD1
TGTGCCAGCGTTCGAGAGAATTATAGCAATCAGCCCCAGCATTTT	CASVRENYSNQPQHF	TRBV2	15	TRBJ1-5	NA	NA
TGTGCCAGCAGCTTAGAAAGGGGTCGTCAGCCCCAGCATTTT	CASSLERGRQPQHF	TRBV7-8	14	TRBJ1-5	NA	NA
TGTGCCAGCTCATATCTAAAGGGACAGGGCTCTTCCTACAATGAGCAGTTCTTC	CASSYLKGQGSSYNEQFF	TRBV18	18	TRBJ2-1	NA	TRBD1
TGTGCCAGCAGTTACCAGACAGGGGCCTACGAGCAGTACTTC	CASSYQTGAYEQYF	TRBV6-5	14	TRBJ2-7	NA	TRBD1
TGCAGTGCTGGTGTAGCGGGAGTCCAAGATACGCAGTATTTT	CSAGVAGVQDTQYF	TRBV20-1	14	TRBJ2-3	NA	TRBD2
TGCGCCAGCAGCCGACTAACTAGCGGGAGTACGAGTGAGCAGTTCTTC	CASSRLTSGSTSEQFF	TRBV5-1	16	TRBJ2-1	few	TRBD2
TGTGCCAGCTCACCACCCGCAGATACGCAGTATTTT	CASSPPADTQYF	TRBV18	12	TRBJ2-3	NA	NA
TGCGCCAGCAGTAAAATATCGGGTCGGTCCCAAGAGACCCAGTACTTC	CASSKISGRSQETQYF	TRBV5-1	16	TRBJ2-5	NA	NA
TGTGCCAGCAGCCCCGGGACAGTGGGATCCTACGAGCAGTACTTC	CASSPGTVGSYEQYF	TRBV11-2	15	TRBJ2-7	NA	TRBD1
TGTGCCAGCAGCCCGCAGGGGGCCGAGACCCAGTACTTC	CASSPQGAETQYF	TRBV4-2	13	TRBJ2-5	NA	TRBD1
TGCGCCAGCAGCGAGTATCTCGGCGGCACTGAAGCTTTCTTT	CASSEYLGGTEAFF	TRBV5-1	14	TRBJ1-1	NA	NA
TGTGCCAGCAGTGGAAGGGGGCAGGAAAAACTGTTTTTT	CASSGRGQEKLFF	TRBV2	13	TRBJ1-4	once	TRBD1
TGTGCCAGCAGACAGGGACACCACTCCTACGAGCAGTACTTC	CASRQGHHSYEQYF	TRBV6-5	14	TRBJ2-7	NA	NA
TGTGCCAGCATGTTTGGGGACTTGGTTCAGCCCCAGCATTTT	CASMFGDLVQPQHF	TRBV28	14	TRBJ1-5	NA	NA
TGTGCCAGCAGTCCATCCTATACTAATGAAAAACTGTTTTTT	CASSPSYTNEKLFF	TRBV27	14	TRBJ1-4	few	NA